The 21 T cell receptor beta chains below were found in one sample sequenced in a study of blood T cells in healthy people across ages. Through a sample-barcoded 5' primer and a J-beta primer mix, a second PCR was run for roughly 7 to 12 cycles. In TCRdb, the 5' RACE reads were re-called with MiXCR into one record per CDR3 protein. The sample has approximately 850,000 distinct CDR3 sequences, around 42% seen once. The source material was blood. The receptors come from a man in his sixties in good health.

The V call is TRBV5-5, the J call TRBJ2-6, with 8 bases that match TRBD1. Trimming removed 4 bases from V and 0 bases from J; junction bases left unmatched: 15. There are 20 residues in the CDR3. Germline CDR1 is SGHKS and CDR2 is YYEKEE (reference sequence). DNA of the CDR3: TGTGCCAGCAGCCCACTCTATTCCGGGACAGGAGCCTCTGGGGCCAACGTCCTGACTTTC. This gives the protein CASSPLYSGTGASGANVLTF.

The chain employs TRBV29-1 and TRBJ2-5, with a weak D call TRBD1 (5 bases). Deletions cut 7 bases from V and 11 bases from J, with 14 bases between. CDR1 and CDR2 (germline): SQVTM, ANQGSEA. There are 10 residues in the CDR3. This CDR3 is CSAGANEQYF. CDR3 nucleotides: TGCAGCGCTGGGGCCAATGAGCAGTACTTC.

The rearrangement uses TRBV6-6 and TRBJ2-7; D is tentatively TRBD1 or TRBD2 (5 bases each). Germline values: CDR1 MNHNY, CDR2 SVGAGI (reference sequence). This CDR3 has 13 residues. The ends were cut back, 6 bases at V and 7 bases at J, with 16 bases in the middle. This CDR3 is CASRTPGTWEQYF. For the CDR3, the DNA is TGTGCCAGCAGAACTCCCGGGACCTGGGAGCAGTACTTC.

The chain uses TRBV7-2 and TRBJ2-5; D may be TRBD1 or TRBD2 (5 bases each). CDR3 size: 14 residues. Germline loops: CDR1 SGHTA, CDR2 FQGNSA. In DNA, the CDR3 is TGTGGCAACTTAAGGAAGGGGAGCCAAGAGACCCAGTACTTC. This gives the protein CGNLRKGSQETQYF.

The V and J genes are TRBV7-3 and TRBJ2-1, with TRBD2 matching over 8 bases. The CDR3 extends over 16 amino acids. J gave up 7 bases and V 5 bases, and 13 bases lay outside the gene matches. CDR1 is SGHTA, CDR2 FQGTGA, per germline. The CDR3 is CASSPRGAGNKNEQFF. CDR3 in DNA: TGTGCCAGCAGCCCGCGGGGGGCAGGGAATAAGAATGAGCAGTTCTTC.

This chain links TRBV20-1 with TRBJ2-5; perhaps TRBD1 as D (6 bases). The CDR3 has 14 residues. The V and J ends lost 5 bases and 2 bases respectively, with 15 bases between them. The germline gives CDR1 DFQATT, CDR2 SNEGSKA (reference sequence). CDR3 residues: CSADDRSGQETQYF. In DNA, the CDR3 is TGCAGTGCTGACGACAGGTCGGGTCAAGAGACCCAGTACTTC.

The rearrangement links TRBV13 to TRBJ2-7; D gene unclear. The CDR3 loop spans 14 amino acids. CDR1 and CDR2 (germline): PRHDT, FYEKMQ (reference sequence). The V and J ends lost 3 bases and 7 bases respectively, with 16 bases between them. The CDR3 nucleotides are TGTGCCAGCAGCTTGAATCGGGCGGCCAATGAGCAGTACTTC. It translates to CASSLNRAANEQYF.

The chain joins TRBV4-3 to TRBJ2-5; D perhaps matches TRBD2 (6 bases). The CDR3 runs to 15 residues. Germline V lookup: CDR1 LGHNA, CDR2 YSLEER. Between the trimmed V and J ends, which lost 2 bases and 5 bases, there was a span of 15 bases. The CDR3, as DNA: TGCGCCAGCAGCCAAAGAGCTAGCGTTCTGGAGACCCAGTACTTC. This gives the protein CASSQRASVLETQYF.

This chain links TRBV21-1 with TRBJ2-3; the tabulated D call, TRBD2, remains unverified against the DNA. TRBV21-1 is described as a pseudogene. The CDR3 extends over 20 amino acids. The CDR3 loop is CASSKRPKTSGDPTRDTQYF. The CDR3 DNA follows: TGTGCCAGCAGCAAGCGCCCAAAGACTAGCGGGGACCCTACGAGGGATACGCAGTATTTT.

The chain has TRBV6-6 and TRBJ2-2, with D tentatively TRBD1 (6 bases). The CDR3 covers 15 residues. The V gene's germline CDR1 is MNHNY and CDR2 SVGAGI (reference sequence). V lost 1 base, J lost 7 bases, and 13 bases lay in between. This chain's CDR3 is CASSYLLQGRGELFF. DNA for the CDR3: TGTGCCAGCAGTTACTTGTTACAGGGACGCGGGGAGCTGTTTTTT.

The chain has TRBV30 and TRBJ1-4; D unresolved. The CDR3 has 11 amino acids. Germline CDR1 and CDR2: GTSNPN and SVGIG (reference sequence). Trimming removed 6 bases at V and 8 bases at J, with 10 bases between. Written as DNA, the CDR3 is TGTGCCTGCGACCCCGGCGAAAAACTGTTTTTT. It specifies CACDPGEKLFF.

V is TRBV20-1 and J is TRBJ1-2; D possibly corresponds to TRBD1 (6 bases). V lost 3 bases and J 4 bases, leaving 18 bases between the germline ends. Germline CDR1 and CDR2: DFQATT and SNEGSKA (reference sequence). The CDR3 has 15 amino acids. The CDR3 DNA reads TGCAGTGCTAGGGACAGCCTAAATAAGGTCTATGGCTACACCTTC. Amino acid sequence: CSARDSLNKVYGYTF.

This rearrangement joins TRBV27 to TRBJ1-1; the match to TRBD1 covers 7 bases. The V and J ends lost 4 bases and 0 bases, in that order; junction bases with no gene match: 5. This CDR3 comprises 15 residues. CDR1 MNHEY and CDR2 SMNVEV come from the germline V gene (reference sequence). The CDR3 nucleotides read TGTGCCAGCAGTTCCAGGGGGTTCATGAACACTGAAGCTTTCTTT. It codes for CASSSRGFMNTEAFF.

The V and J genes are TRBV5-1 and TRBJ2-1, with 9 nucleotides matching TRBD1. Germline V CDR1 and CDR2: SGHRS, YFSETQ. The trim removed 3 bases at V and 5 bases at J, leaving 3 bases unmatched. The CDR3 length is 14 residues. The CDR3 sequence: CASSSGQGNNEQFF. CDR3 DNA: TGCGCCAGCAGCTCGGGACAGGGTAACAATGAGCAGTTCTTC. Drawing the rest from reference TRBV5-1 and TRBJ2-1, the complete variable domain is KAGVTQTPRYLIKTRGQQVTLSCSPISGHRSVSWYQQTPGQGLQFLFEYFSETQRNKGNFPGRFSGRQFSNSRSEMNVSTLELGDSALYLCASSSGQGNNEQFFGPGTRLTVL.

This clonotype was detected a few times. The rearrangement joins TRBV6-2 or TRBV6-3 to TRBJ2-7, with 9 bases that match TRBD1. The V and J ends lost 6 bases and 2 bases, in that order; junction bases with no gene match: 5. Germline assignment: CDR1 MNHEY and CDR2 SVGEGT. CDR3 length: 14 amino acids. CDR3 in amino acids: CASRGQGETYEQYF. The DNA of the CDR3 is TGTGCCAGCAGGGGACAGGGAGAGACCTACGAGCAGTACTTC.

This clonotype was counted between two and nine times. The V and J genes are TRBV7-2 and TRBJ2-1; maybe TRBD2 (5 bases). Germline CDR1 is SGHTA and CDR2 is FQGNSA. V was clipped by 4 bases and J by 9 bases, with 7 bases between them. This CDR3 has 11 residues. The CDR3 sequence: CASSSAGEQFF. The DNA of the CDR3 is TGTGCCAGCAGCTCCGCGGGTGAGCAGTTCTTC.

The rearrangement links TRBV2 to TRBJ2-1; TRBD2 matches 8 bases. This CDR3 contains 13 residues. CDR1 and CDR2 from the germline V gene are SNHLY and FYNNEI. Trimming removed 7 bases from V and 8 bases from J; junction bases left unmatched: 7. CDR3 in amino acids: CASIVAGTDEQFF. DNA for the CDR3: TGTGCCAGCATCGTAGCGGGGACGGATGAGCAGTTCTTC.

The chain employs TRBV4-3 and TRBJ1-1; D might be TRBD1 (6 bases). Germline loops: CDR1 LGHNA, CDR2 YSLEER. The CDR3 runs 16 residues. Trimming left V 4 bases short and J 0 bases short, with 15 bases between. This chain's CDR3 is CASSLQGAGMNTEAFF. The CDR3, as DNA: TGCGCCAGCAGCCTACAGGGCGCGGGTATGAACACTGAAGCTTTCTTT.

This rearrangement joins TRBV4-3 to TRBJ1-2, with D possibly TRBD1 on 6 matching bases. V gave up 3 bases and J gave up 2 bases, with 13 bases separating them. The CDR3 consists of 15 residues. Germline V gene sequence: CDR1 LGHNA, CDR2 YSLEER. The CDR3 DNA reads TGCGCCAGCAGCCAGACTAGACAGGACAACTATGGCTACACCTTC. Protein: CASSQTRQDNYGYTF.

In this sample, this clonotype turned up a few times. CDR3 loop: CASSPEGSSYEQYF. As DNA, the CDR3 is TGCGCCAGCAGCCCGGAGGGAAGCTCCTACGAGCAGTACTTC. This sequence joins TRBV5-1 and TRBJ2-7, with D possibly being TRBD2 (6 bases). Germline V gene data show CDR1 as SGHRS and CDR2 as YFSETQ. Trimming pared 4 bases from V and 0 bases from J, leaving 11 bases between. The CDR3 contains 14 residues.

The chain uses TRBV28 and TRBJ2-5; TRBD1 agrees at 7 bases. With the DNA end fitting TRBJ2-7 better, the J assignment may be wrong. CDR1 and CDR2 (germline): MDHEN, SYDVKM. This CDR3 contains 14 residues. The CDR3 DNA sequence: TGTGCCAGCAGTGCCGGGACAGAGACCTACGAGCAGTACTTC. It is translated as CASSAGTETYEQYF.